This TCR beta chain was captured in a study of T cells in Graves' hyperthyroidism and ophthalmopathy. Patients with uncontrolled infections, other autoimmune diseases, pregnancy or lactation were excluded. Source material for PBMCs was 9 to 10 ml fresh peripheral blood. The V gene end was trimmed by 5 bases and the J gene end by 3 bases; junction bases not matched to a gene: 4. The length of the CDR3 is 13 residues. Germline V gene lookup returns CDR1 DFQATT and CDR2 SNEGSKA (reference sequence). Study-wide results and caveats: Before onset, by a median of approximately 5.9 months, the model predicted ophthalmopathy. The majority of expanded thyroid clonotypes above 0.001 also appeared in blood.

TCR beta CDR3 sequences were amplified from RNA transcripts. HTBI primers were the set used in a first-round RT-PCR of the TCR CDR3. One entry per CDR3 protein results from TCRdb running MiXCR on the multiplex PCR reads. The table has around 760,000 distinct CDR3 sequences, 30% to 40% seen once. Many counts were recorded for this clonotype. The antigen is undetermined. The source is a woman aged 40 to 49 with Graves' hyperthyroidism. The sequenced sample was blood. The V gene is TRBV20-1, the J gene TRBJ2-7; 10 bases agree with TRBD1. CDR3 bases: TGCAGTGCTGGCGGGACAGGGGACTACGAGCAGTACTTC. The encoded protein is CSAGGTGDYEQYF.